This T cell receptor (beta chain) comes out of a study of cytomegalovirus exposure and HLA in healthy donors. Points from the study as a whole: Common viral pathogens seemed, in a later analysis, to connect with several of the most significant clusters.

Although they were nominally healthy when sampled, donors likely had unrecorded immune exposures. The study ran its PCR with 60 Vbeta and 13 Jbeta primers. The method was immunoSEQ multiplex PCR; TCRdb's version includes in-frame clones alone and lacks a portion of them. The table for this sample gives some 50,000 clones. In regard to this clone: Its antigen remains unidentified.

The V segment lost 5 bases and the J segment 1 base; nucleotides outside the gene matches: 3. Looked up from germline, CDR1 is SNHLY and CDR2 is FYNNEI. The CDR3 has 14 amino acids. V usage is TRBV2 and J usage is TRBJ1-2; 8 positions match TRBD1. Sequences were obtained from PBMCs. This receptor was obtained from a woman aged 40-49 years in good health and CMV-seronegative. CDR3: CASSRDRSNYGYTF. CDR3 DNA: TGTGCCAGCAGTAGGGACAGGAGTAACTATGGCTACACCTTC.